This T cell receptor beta chain was found in a study of T cells expressing NK-cell markers (dated by TCRdb to between 2020 and 2021). About the study as a whole: Three sorted T-cell subsets (CD3+CD56+NKG2C+, CD3+CD56+NKG2C- and CD3+CD56-NKG2C+) from fewer than 10 donors had their TCR beta-chain repertoires profiled. Among the eight sequenced donors, seven were HCMV-seropositive and one was HCMV-seronegative. The study sequenced eight donors, all healthy volunteers chosen at random: three men and five women. The libraries were sequenced on Illumina HiSeq 2000/2500, MiSeq or NextSeq, producing 2 x 150 bp reads. The full study reports these points: Whether the expanded NKG2C-expressing T cell clones were specific for HCMV antigens remained unclear. In several donors, the dominant CD3+CD56+NKG2C+ clonotypes ranked among the top 10 CD8+ clonotypes, making up 1.0-7.0% of CD8+ T cells. Those dominant clonotypes were again the most abundant among CD3+CD56-NKG2C+ cells in four donors, at about 25-60.1%.

HCMV serostatus was determined by detecting HCMV-specific IgG in serum with a commercial ELISA kit. Peripheral blood mononuclear cells were isolated from blood by Ficoll density gradient centrifugation. A word on this clonotype: What this receptor recognizes is not known.

The listed sequencing device is Illumina HiSeq 2000. TCR beta cDNA libraries were made by 5'RACE template switching that added a universal primer site and unique molecular identifiers. Priming for cDNA synthesis came from the TCR beta constant segment, and two successive PCR amplification steps followed. The authors processed their data as follows. MIGEC handled demultiplexing of the reads and grouping by UMI, while MiTCR was used to assemble and quantify clonotypes. To exclude erroneous sequences, only TCR cDNA sequences supported by at least two reads were retained. The tcR package was used for downstream repertoire analysis, with clonotypes matched between fractions based on CDR3 nucleotide sequence plus V segment. VDJmatch was used to annotate antigen specificity against VDJdb, with one amino acid substitution in CDR3 permitted. After reprocessing by TCRdb, each CDR3 protein sequence is one entry, and no DNA is given. TCRdb's processing, not the authors' own work, is the source of the V and J calls. The data table for this sample lists roughly 430,000 distinct CDR3 sequences. The ten biggest clones cover 6% to 9.5% of the sample.

Including the terminal cysteine and phenylalanine, the CDR3 comprises 14 residues. DNA is not recorded here. CDR1 and CDR2 were assigned from the germline V gene as ENHRY and SYGVKD. The sequencing input was blood T cells: a sorted CD56 or NKG2C T cell subset, CD4+ or CD8+ T cells, or bulk PBMC T cells (not recorded which). The rearranged chain carries TRBV10-3 and TRBJ1-6. The receptor comes from a woman between 18 and 69 years old in good health. CDR3 sequence: CAISALVRDSPLHF.